This T cell receptor (beta chain) appears in the sequencing data of a study of cytomegalovirus exposure and HLA in healthy donors. Study findings and constraints: The authors enumerated under 200 TCR beta chains as linked to cytomegalovirus.

With 60 Vbeta and 13 Jbeta primers, the PCR was carried out. The protocol was immunoSEQ multiplex PCR, while the TCRdb copy is restricted to in-frame clones and leaves out a portion. The sample consists of roughly 120,000 clones, under 80% of them appearing once. A note on this clone: Its antigen is unidentified.

From germline, CDR1 is SGHKS and CDR2 YYEKEE (reference sequence). V shed 0 bases, J shed 6 bases, and the junction held 6 bases outside the gene matches. The CDR3 length is 14 residues. This TCR was sampled from a woman between 40 and 55 years old in good health and CMV-seropositive. The sequenced sample consisted of PBMCs. The chain recombines TRBV5-5 with TRBJ2-7; 7 bases agree with TRBD2. The CDR3 DNA reads TGTGCCAGCAGCTTGGTAGCGGGTTCTGGCGAGCAGTACTTC. This encodes CASSLVAGSGEQYF.